Below are 30 T cell receptor beta chains sequenced from a single sample in a study of shared clonotypes between healthy human individuals. Measured with immunoSEQ multiplex PCR; TCRdb has only the in-frame clones, and not every one. Here the sample spans roughly 1,800,000 clones, around 96% being singletons. CD8 cells classed as naive were CD45RO-negative and positively selected for CCR7, excluding terminally differentiated effector memory CD45RA+ cells. The sequenced sample was naive CD8+ T cells sorted from blood. The receptors come from a man aged 18 to 30 in good health.

V and J are TRBV27 and TRBJ2-7; 11 nucleotides match TRBD1. This CDR3 region has 15 residues. CDR1 and CDR2 from the germline V gene are MNHEY and SMNVEV (reference sequence). With V trimmed by 6 bases and J by 5 bases, 9 bases remained unmatched. The DNA for the CDR3 is TGTGCCAGCAGCAGGACAGGGGGCTTTGGCGACGAGCAGTACTTC. Protein: CASSRTGGFGDEQYF.

As regards this clone: Other DNA sequences in the same sample also yield this CDR3. The rearrangement links TRBV15 to TRBJ1-1; D ambiguous. The germline V gene encodes CDR1 LNHNV and CDR2 YYDKDF (reference sequence). V gave up 0 bases and J gave up 2 bases, with 7 bases separating them. This CDR3 has 14 amino acids. This CDR3 is CATSRDRGNTEAFF. CDR3 bases: TGTGCCACCAGCAGAGATAGAGGAAACACTGAAGCTTTCTTT.

The V and J genes are TRBV2 and TRBJ2-7; a possible D gene is TRBD1 (5 bases). This CDR3 region has 16 residues. CDR1 is SNHLY, CDR2 FYNNEI, per germline. The ends were cut back, 4 bases at V and 3 bases at J, with 19 bases in the middle. The CDR3 region has the DNA TGTGCCAGCAGTGGGGGAATTGAGGCAGGGAACTACGAGCAGTACTTC. Translated: CASSGGIEAGNYEQYF.

The rearrangement uses TRBV5-1 and TRBJ1-2; D unclear. Between the trimmed V and J ends, which lost 6 bases and 6 bases, there was a span of 21 bases. CDR1 is SGHRS and CDR2 is YFSETQ in the germline V gene. This CDR3 is 15 amino acids long. CDR3 sequence: CASTFLPGTINGYTF. CDR3 nucleotide sequence: TGCGCCAGCACTTTCCTCCCGGGAACCATCAATGGCTACACCTTC.

The V and J genes are TRBV5-4 and TRBJ1-1, with 7 bases that match TRBD1. Germline CDR1 and CDR2: SGHNT and YYREEE (reference sequence). Unmatched junction bases numbered 11, after V lost 0 bases and J lost 6 bases. There are 16 residues in the CDR3. CDR3 DNA sequence: TGTGCCAGCAGCTTGGGGACAGGAACGAGAGTCGCTGAAGCTTTCTTT. This translates into CASSLGTGTRVAEAFF. Supplemented by reference TRBV5-4 and TRBJ1-1, the full variable domain reads ETGVTQSPTHLIKTRGQQVTLRCSSQSGHNTVSWYQQALGQGPQFIFQYYREEENGRGNFPPRFSGLQFPNYSSELNVNALELDDSALYLCASSLGTGTRVAEAFFGQGTRLTVV.

The chain recombines TRBV13 with TRBJ1-6, with 7 nucleotides matching TRBD1. Germline V gives CDR1 PRHDT, CDR2 FYEKMQ (reference sequence). V shed 5 bases and J 0 bases; nucleotides not matched to a gene: 4. The CDR3 covers 16 residues. The CDR3 loop reads CASSGQGGSYNSPLHF. The CDR3 bases are TGTGCCAGCAGCGGTCAGGGGGGCTCCTATAATTCACCCCTCCACTTT.

The CDR3 DNA reads as TGTGCCTGTTATCCCCGCGGACAGGCGTTTGGCTACACCTTC. Translation gives CACYPRGQAFGYTF. The chain employs TRBV30 and TRBJ1-2; 7 nucleotides line up with TRBD1. Germline V gene data show CDR1 as GTSNPN and CDR2 as SVGIG (reference sequence). V lost 6 bases to trimming and J lost 7 bases; unmatched junction nucleotides: 14. This CDR3 is built from 14 residues.

This CDR3 reads CASSERQGASSGAYNSPLHF. CDR3 coding DNA: TGTGCCAGCAGCGAGAGACAGGGGGCTTCTAGTGGGGCCTATAATTCACCCCTCCACTTT. The rearrangement links TRBV2 to TRBJ1-6, with 10 bases matching TRBD1. Germline CDR1 and CDR2: SNHLY and FYNNEI. The ends lost 6 bases at V and 2 bases at J; junction bases unmatched: 16. The CDR3 runs 20 residues.

The rearrangement uses TRBV7-9 and TRBJ2-7; D is perhaps TRBD1 (6 bases). Germline V lookup: CDR1 SEHNR, CDR2 FQNEAQ (reference sequence). The V and J ends lost 1 base and 3 bases respectively, with 16 bases between them. The CDR3 totals 16 residues. The CDR3 DNA is TGTGCCAGCAGCTTAGTTGGGGGCCTGGCGAGCTACGAGCAGTACTTC. Translated, it gives CASSLVGGLASYEQYF.

The chain couples TRBV5-1 to TRBJ2-2, with D possibly TRBD1 on 6 matching bases. CDR1 and CDR2 (germline): SGHRS, YFSETQ. V shed 4 bases and J shed 3 bases, with 13 bases lying between them. This CDR3 spans 15 amino acids. The CDR3, as DNA: TGCGCCAGCAGCCCAGTGGCAGGGGACACCGGGGAGCTGTTTTTT. Translation gives CASSPVAGDTGELFF. The full variable domain, its missing parts supplied by reference TRBV5-1 and TRBJ2-2, is KAGVTQTPRYLIKTRGQQVTLSCSPISGHRSVSWYQQTPGQGLQFLFEYFSETQRNKGNFPGRFSGRQFSNSRSEMNVSTLELGDSALYLCASSPVAGDTGELFFGEGSRLTVL.

The chain recombines TRBV19 with TRBJ2-1, with 8 bases that match TRBD2. With V trimmed by 5 bases and J by 5 bases, 8 bases remained unmatched. The germline CDR1 and CDR2 sequences are LNHDA and SQIVND (reference sequence). CDR3 length: 15 amino acids. The CDR3 coding sequence is TGTGCCAGTAGTCCCCGTAGCGGGGACCACAATGAGCAGTTCTTC. Translated: CASSPRSGDHNEQFF.

V and J are TRBV30 and TRBJ1-4, with unresolved D. CDR3 length: 15 residues. The germline V gene encodes CDR1 GTSNPN and CDR2 SVGIG (reference sequence). Trimming cost V 0 bases and J 8 bases, with 16 bases left between them. The CDR3 nucleotides are TGTGCCTGGAGTGTACGAGAGGGATTAAGGGAAAAACTGTTTTTT. Encoded protein: CAWSVREGLREKLFF.

CDR3 protein: CASSLIGQGAYLYGYTF. In DNA form, the CDR3 reads TGTGCCAGCAGTTTAATAGGACAGGGGGCGTATTTGTATGGCTACACCTTC. The chain joins TRBV27 to TRBJ1-2, with TRBD1 matching over 11 bases. Germline CDR1 and CDR2: MNHEY and SMNVEV (reference sequence). V shed 2 bases, J shed 5 bases, and the junction held 10 bases outside the gene matches. The CDR3 has 17 residues.

This chain joins TRBV30 and TRBJ1-4; 9 positions agree with TRBD1. CDR3 size: 12 residues. Germline CDR1 is GTSNPN and CDR2 is SVGIG (reference sequence). V dropped 5 bases and J dropped 8; count of bases not matched to a gene: 3. As DNA, the CDR3 is TGTGCCTGGGGGACAGGGTGGGAAAAACTGTTTTTT. Translation gives CAWGTGWEKLFF.

The chain joins TRBV19 to TRBJ2-1, with a tentative D call TRBD1 (6 bases). The CDR3 has 13 amino acids. The germline V gene has CDR1 LNHDA and CDR2 SQIVND (reference sequence). Between the trimmed V and J ends, which lost 5 bases and 3 bases, there was a span of 8 bases. CDR3 bases: TGTGCCAGTAGTTCACAGGGCTACAATGAGCAGTTCTTC. Translating it yields CASSSQGYNEQFF.

V is TRBV5-6 and J is TRBJ1-2, with TRBD1 matching over 10 bases. The CDR3 spans 14 residues. Germline CDR1 is SGHDT and CDR2 is YYEEEE. The V segment lost 4 bases and the J segment 8 bases; nucleotides outside the gene matches: 8. DNA of the CDR3: TGTGCCAGCAGCGTGGGACAGGGGATCGGCGGCTACACCTTC. Its translation is CASSVGQGIGGYTF.

This chain joins TRBV12-5 and TRBJ2-1; 7 nucleotides agree with TRBD2. The CDR3 has 12 residues. The ends lost 5 bases at V and 7 bases at J; junction bases unmatched: 2. Germline V gene sequence: CDR1 LGHNT, CDR2 FRNRAP. The DNA of the CDR3 is TGTGCTAGTGGTACCGGGGGGAATGAGCAGTTCTTC. It codes for CASGTGGNEQFF.

This chain joins TRBV2 and TRBJ2-2; 8 bases are a match to TRBD1. Germline V gives CDR1 SNHLY, CDR2 FYNNEI. V trimming: 4 bases; J trimming: 7 bases; junction bases outside the gene matches: 2. CDR3 size: 13 residues. The CDR3 sequence: CASSGTGNGELFF. The CDR3 DNA follows: TGTGCCAGCAGTGGGACAGGGAACGGGGAGCTGTTTTTT.

The chain employs TRBV4-3 and TRBJ2-1; TRBD2 matches at 13 bases. V dropped 3 bases and J dropped 7; count of bases not matched to a gene: 9. This CDR3 spans 17 amino acids. CDR1 and CDR2 from the germline V gene are LGHNA and YSLEER. The CDR3, as DNA: TGCGCCAGCAGCCAGGAAATAGGACTAGCGGGAGTGAATGAGCAGTTCTTC. Its translation is CASSQEIGLAGVNEQFF.

The rearrangement joins TRBV6-6 to TRBJ2-7; maybe TRBD1 (7 bases). The length of the CDR3 is 14 residues. CDR1 is MNHNY and CDR2 is SVGAGI in the germline V gene (reference sequence). Between the trimmed V and J ends, which lost 2 bases and 4 bases, there was a span of 12 bases. CDR3 nucleotide sequence: TGTGCCAGCAGTTACGCGGGACAGAGATACGAGCAGTACTTC. As protein: CASSYAGQRYEQYF.

CDR3 in amino acids: CASSLGVVGQGWAFF. The CDR3 DNA reads as TGTGCCAGCAGCTTGGGAGTCGTGGGACAGGGGTGGGCTTTCTTT. The J gene is TRBJ1-1, the V gene TRBV5-6, with TRBD1 matching 10 bases. The trim removed 0 bases at V and 11 bases at J, leaving 10 bases unmatched. This CDR3 spans 15 amino acids. The V gene's germline CDR1 is SGHDT and CDR2 YYEEEE.

The V call is TRBV6-6, the J call TRBJ1-2; weak D call: TRBD1 (5 bases). V dropped 7 bases and J dropped 7 bases, with 16 bases sitting between them. The CDR3 covers 13 residues. Germline CDR1 MNHNY, CDR2 SVGAGI (reference sequence). CDR3 residues: CASTLRDGVGYTF. The DNA of the CDR3 is TGTGCCAGCACCCTCCGGGACGGAGTTGGCTACACCTTC.

V and J are TRBV9 and TRBJ2-7; either TRBD1 or TRBD2 may fit D (5 bases each). The CDR3 loop spans 16 amino acids. The germline V gene encodes CDR1 SGDLS and CDR2 YYNGEE. V shed 0 bases and J shed 1 base, with 14 bases lying between them. CDR3 protein: CASSVDGTDDSYEQYF. For the CDR3, the DNA is TGTGCCAGCAGCGTAGATGGGACGGATGATTCCTACGAGCAGTACTTC.

The chain employs TRBV9 and TRBJ1-3; TRBD1 might be the D (6 bases). Germline CDR1 is SGDLS and CDR2 is YYNGEE. V was trimmed by 1 base and J by 1 base, leaving 6 bases between them. The length of the CDR3 is 14 residues. DNA for the CDR3: TGTGCCAGCAGCGTAACAGGGTCTGGAAACACCATATATTTT. Residues: CASSVTGSGNTIYF.

The V call is TRBV4-1, the J call TRBJ2-5; D may match TRBD1 or TRBD2 (5 bases each). The V end was cut by 1 base, the J end by 2 bases, with 14 bases between. CDR3 length: 16 amino acids. CDR1 and CDR2 (germline): MGHRA, YSYEKL. This CDR3 is CASSQGSGTTQETQYF. CDR3 nucleotide sequence: TGCGCCAGCAGCCAAGGGTCAGGGACCACTCAAGAGACCCAGTACTTC.

The chain combines TRBV11-2 with TRBJ2-7; D gene unclear. V lost 0 bases to trimming and J lost 3 bases, with 9 bases between them. This CDR3 is 14 amino acids long. Per germline, CDR1 SGHAT and CDR2 FQNNGV. Written as DNA, the CDR3 is TGTGCCAGCAGCTTAGAAAGGGAAGGCTACGAGCAGTACTTC. This gives the protein CASSLEREGYEQYF.

This chain uses TRBV6-1 with TRBJ2-7, with 11 bases matching TRBD1. The V gene's germline CDR1 is MNHNS and CDR2 SASEGT. V lost 11 bases, J lost 3 bases, and 3 bases stayed unmatched. The CDR3 has 12 amino acids. CDR3 sequence (DNA): TGTGCCGGAGGGACAGGGGGCTACGAGCAGTACTTC. Protein product: CAGGTGGYEQYF.

Concerning this clone: This may be a read error, as it is one base from a much larger clone. Other DNA sequences within the sample encode an identical CDR3. The gene calls are TRBV13 and TRBJ2-5; D not resolved. Germline lookup yields CDR1 PRHDT and CDR2 FYEKMQ (reference sequence). The V end was cut by 3 bases, the J end by 5 bases, with 4 bases between. There are 11 residues in the CDR3. The CDR3 protein is CASSFGETQYF. Here the CDR3 DNA reads TGTGCCAGCAGCTTCGGGGAGACCCAGTACTTC.

This chain joins TRBV7-2 and TRBJ1-2, with D unclear. Germline CDR1 SGHTA, CDR2 FQGNSA. Trimming stripped 2 bases from V and 3 bases from J, with 16 bases between. The CDR3 has 16 residues. The CDR3 sequence is CASSLSPFSGDYGYTF. In DNA form, the CDR3 reads TGTGCCAGCAGCTTAAGCCCCTTTTCAGGCGACTATGGCTACACCTTC.

This clone was detected only once. CDR3 amino acids: CASSYGYSYPYEQYF. For the CDR3, the DNA is TGTGCCAGCAGTTACGGATACAGCTACCCCTACGAGCAGTACTTC. The chain uses TRBV6-5 and TRBJ2-7, with no clear D. The CDR3 extends over 15 amino acids. V shed 2 bases and J shed 2 bases, with 13 bases lying between them. In germline, CDR1 is MNHEY, CDR2 SVGAGI.